The rows below give T cell receptor beta chains drawn from one sample of a study of shared clonotypes between healthy human individuals. TCRdb keeps only in-frame clones here, not all; method: immunoSEQ multiplex PCR. The sample consists of roughly 810,000 clones, 96% of them appearing once. Source material: naive CD8+ T cells sorted from blood. All receptors come from a man aged 25 to 45 in good health. Each CDR3 is given with its conserved first and last residue. A D gene is named only where the DNA matches it firmly. Not every row has a clone size; where given, it reads once, few, many or a size class.

d_call j_call v_call cdr3_length clone_size cdr3_aa cdr3_nt
NA TRBJ2-6 TRBV9 18 NA CASSPRDGIFSGANVLTF TGTGCCAGCAGCCCTCGGGATGGCATTTTCTCTGGGGCCAACGTCCTGACTTTC
NA TRBJ2-7 TRBV28 11 NA CASSLGSEQYF TGTGCCAGCAGTTTGGGGTCCGAGCAGTACTTC
NA TRBJ2-1 TRBV4-2 13 NA CASSQDATDEQFF TGTGCCAGCAGCCAAGATGCTACGGATGAGCAGTTCTTC
TRBD2 TRBJ2-7 TRBV29-1 11 NA CSVGGSYEQYF TGCAGCGTGGGGGGGTCCTACGAGCAGTACTTC
TRBD2 TRBJ2-1 TRBV27 15 once CASSRGTPGGSEQFF TGTGCCAGCTCAAGAGGGACTCCCGGGGGGAGTGAGCAGTTCTTC
NA TRBJ1-5 TRBV7-2 13 NA CASSLARNQPQHF TGTGCCAGCAGCTTAGCCCGGAATCAGCCCCAGCATTTT
NA TRBJ2-7 TRBV4-3 13 NA CASSQWVSYEQYF TGCGCCAGCAGCCAATGGGTGTCCTACGAGCAGTACTTC
NA TRBJ2-3 TRBV7-8 16 NA CASSLGAAGRGDTQYF TGTGCCAGCAGCTTAGGTGCGGCAGGGCGTGGAGATACGCAGTATTTT
NA TRBJ2-3 TRBV29-1 13 NA CSVENGVDGTQYF TGCAGCGTTGAAAACGGGGTTGATGGCACGCAGTATTTT
NA TRBJ2-5 TRBV4-1 14 NA CASSQEGGQETQYF TGCGCCAGCAGCCAAGAGGGGGGCCAAGAGACCCAGTACTTC
NA TRBJ2-1 TRBV30 13 NA CAWSQQATNEQFF TGTGCCTGGAGTCAACAGGCCACTAATGAGCAGTTCTTC
NA TRBJ1-1 TRBV28 13 NA CASSLLENTEAFF TGTGCCAGCAGTTTACTAGAGAACACTGAAGCTTTCTTT
NA TRBJ2-5 TRBV7-9 11 NA CASSSVETQYF TGTGCCAGCAGCTCCGTAGAGACCCAGTACTTC
NA TRBJ2-1 TRBV7-9 17 NA CASRPPPGSRSSNEQFF TGTGCCAGCAGACCACCCCCAGGGTCACGGTCTTCCAATGAGCAGTTCTTC
NA TRBJ2-2 TRBV15 15 NA CATSRGELDTGELFF TGTGCCACCAGCAGAGGGGAGTTGGACACCGGGGAGCTGTTTTTT
NA TRBJ1-1 TRBV6-5 11 once CASSFGPEAFF TGTGCCAGCAGTTTCGGGCCTGAAGCTTTCTTT
TRBD2 TRBJ2-1 TRBV5-8 18 NA CASSLGGTSGRPYNEQFF TGTGCCAGCAGCTTAGGGGGGACTAGCGGGAGGCCCTACAATGAGCAGTTCTTC
TRBD2 TRBJ2-5 TRBV18 13 NA CASSRGTTETQYF TGTGCCAGCTCACGAGGGACTACCGAGACCCAGTACTTC
TRBD1 TRBJ2-1 TRBV29-1 13 once CSGTGQAYNEQFF TGCAGCGGGACGGGACAGGCGTACAATGAGCAGTTCTTC
NA TRBJ1-1 TRBV5-1 18 NA CASSPPPSEGGLLEKAFF TGCGCCAGCAGCCCCCCACCGTCGGAGGGAGGGCTGTTAGAGAAAGCTTTCTTT
NA TRBJ2-7 TRBV6-5 14 NA CASSRILDGYEQYF TGTGCCAGCAGCCGAATCCTGGACGGCTACGAGCAGTACTTC
TRBD2 TRBJ2-7 TRBV5-1 16 NA CASSLVSSGATYEQYF TGCGCCAGCAGCTTGGTTTCTAGCGGAGCTACCTACGAGCAGTACTTC
NA TRBJ2-3 TRBV4-1 13 once CASSQFLLDTQYF TGCGCCAGCAGCCAGTTCCTTTTGGATACGCAGTATTTT
NA TRBJ1-1 TRBV5-4 15 NA CASSLSLGLNTEAFF TGTGCCAGCAGCTTGAGTCTTGGCTTAAACACTGAAGCTTTCTTT
TRBD2 TRBJ2-1 TRBV10-3 16 NA CAISDLEGLPYNEQFF TGTGCCATCAGTGATTTGGAGGGACTACCCTACAATGAGCAGTTCTTC
NA TRBJ1-5 TRBV25-1 14 NA CASSPGNSNQPQHF TGTGCCAGCAGTCCCGGTAATAGCAATCAGCCCCAGCATTTT
NA TRBJ2-1 TRBV11-2 16 NA CASSLDPTGHYNEQFF TGTGCCAGCAGCTTAGATCCCACAGGGCACTACAATGAGCAGTTCTTC
NA TRBJ2-7 TRBV7-6 15 NA CASSPEALDIYEQYF TGTGCCAGCAGTCCCGAGGCGTTGGACATCTACGAGCAGTACTTC
TRBD1 TRBJ1-2 TRBV27 18 NA CASSYSPKPGQASYGYTF TGTGCCAGCAGTTACTCCCCGAAGCCGGGACAGGCCTCATATGGCTACACCTTC
TRBD1 TRBJ2-6 TRBV7-9 16 NA CASSMPTDRVDNVLTF TGTGCCAGCAGCATGCCAACGGACAGGGTTGACAACGTCCTGACTTTC
NA TRBJ1-2 TRBV6-6 14 NA CASTSPDSFYGYTF TGTGCCAGCACGTCACCCGACAGCTTCTATGGCTACACCTTC